This T cell receptor (beta chain) was profiled in a study of cytomegalovirus exposure and HLA in healthy donors. Across the study: Earlier work reported about 110 million unique TCR beta sequences from roughly 180 million T cells.

General observations from the study: Available immune exposure information covered CMV serostatus only. A later analysis showed HLA-associated TCR beta chains outstripping equally common others in clonal expansion.

The study ran its PCR with 60 Vbeta and 13 Jbeta primers. The repertoire was sequenced with immunoSEQ multiplex PCR; TCRdb's copy has only in-frame clones and lacks some. This table has 180,000 or so clones, approximately 83% appearing once. With respect to this clone: Its specificity is not known.

The CDR3 extends over 14 amino acids. The V end lost 0 bases, the J end lost 4 bases, and 11 bases lay between the germline ends. The germline V gene has CDR1 SGHRS and CDR2 YFSETQ. The source material was PBMCs. The rearrangement links TRBV5-1 to TRBJ2-7; D unresolved. The TCR was taken from a man aged 18 to 29 in good health and CMV-seropositive. The CDR3 region has the DNA TGCGCCAGCAGCTTGGCCGAACTCGAGTACGAGCAGTACTTC. It codes for CASSLAELEYEQYF. The full variable domain, in which reference TRBV5-1 and TRBJ2-7 provide the parts outside the CDR3, is KAGVTQTPRYLIKTRGQQVTLSCSPISGHRSVSWYQQTPGQGLQFLFEYFSETQRNKGNFPGRFSGRQFSNSRSEMNVSTLELGDSALYLCASSLAELEYEQYFGPGTRLTVT.